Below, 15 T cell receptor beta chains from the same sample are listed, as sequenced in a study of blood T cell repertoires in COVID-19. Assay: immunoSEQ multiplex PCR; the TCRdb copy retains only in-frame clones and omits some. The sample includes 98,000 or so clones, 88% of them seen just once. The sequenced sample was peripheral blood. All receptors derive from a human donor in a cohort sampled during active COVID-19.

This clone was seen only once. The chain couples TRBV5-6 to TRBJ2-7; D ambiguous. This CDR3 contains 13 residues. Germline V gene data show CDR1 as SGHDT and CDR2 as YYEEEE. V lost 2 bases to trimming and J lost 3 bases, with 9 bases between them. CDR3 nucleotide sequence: TGTGCCAGCAGCTTATTCAACAACTACGAGCAGTACTTC. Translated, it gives CASSLFNNYEQYF.

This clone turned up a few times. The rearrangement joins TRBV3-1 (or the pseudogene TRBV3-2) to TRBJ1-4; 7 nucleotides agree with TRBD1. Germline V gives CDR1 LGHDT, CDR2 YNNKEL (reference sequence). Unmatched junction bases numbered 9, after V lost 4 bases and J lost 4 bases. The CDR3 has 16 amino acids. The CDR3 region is CASSPRGSGGNEKLFF. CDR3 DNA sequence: TGTGCCAGCAGCCCCCGAGGGTCAGGGGGTAATGAAAAACTGTTTTTT.

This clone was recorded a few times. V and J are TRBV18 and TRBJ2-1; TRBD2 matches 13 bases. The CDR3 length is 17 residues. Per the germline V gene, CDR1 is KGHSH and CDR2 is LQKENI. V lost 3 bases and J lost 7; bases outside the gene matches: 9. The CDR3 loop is CASSPLGLAGELNEQFF. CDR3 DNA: TGTGCCAGCTCACCCCTCGGACTAGCGGGAGAACTGAATGAGCAGTTCTTC.

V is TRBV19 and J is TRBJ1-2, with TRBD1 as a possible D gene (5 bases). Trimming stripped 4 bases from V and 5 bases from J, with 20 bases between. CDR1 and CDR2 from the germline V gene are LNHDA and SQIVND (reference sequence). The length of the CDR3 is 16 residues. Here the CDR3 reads CASSTKVQPGGYGYTF. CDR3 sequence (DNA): TGTGCCAGTAGTACAAAAGTTCAACCTGGGGGGTATGGCTACACCTTC.

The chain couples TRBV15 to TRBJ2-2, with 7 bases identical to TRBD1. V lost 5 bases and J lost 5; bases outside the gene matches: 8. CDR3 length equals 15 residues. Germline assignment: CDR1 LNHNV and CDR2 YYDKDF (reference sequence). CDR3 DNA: TGTGCCACCAGCGGTGGACAGGTCGGAACCGGGGAGCTGTTTTTT. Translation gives CATSGGQVGTGELFF.

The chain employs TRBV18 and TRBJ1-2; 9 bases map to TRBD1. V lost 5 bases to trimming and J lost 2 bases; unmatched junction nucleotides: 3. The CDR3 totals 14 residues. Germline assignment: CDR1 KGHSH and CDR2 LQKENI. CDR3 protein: CASSEGTGNYGYTF. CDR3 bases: TGTGCCAGCTCAGAAGGGACAGGGAACTATGGCTACACCTTC.

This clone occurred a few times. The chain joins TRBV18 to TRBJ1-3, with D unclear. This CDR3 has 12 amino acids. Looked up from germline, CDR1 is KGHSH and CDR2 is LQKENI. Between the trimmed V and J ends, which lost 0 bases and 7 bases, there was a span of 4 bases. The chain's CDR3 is CASSPPENTIYF. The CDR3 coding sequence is TGTGCCAGCTCACCACCGGAGAACACCATATATTTT.

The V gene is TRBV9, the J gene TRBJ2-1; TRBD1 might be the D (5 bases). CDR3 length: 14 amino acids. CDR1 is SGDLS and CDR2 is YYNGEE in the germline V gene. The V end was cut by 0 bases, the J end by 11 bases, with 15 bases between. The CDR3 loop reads CASSVAGSANQQFF. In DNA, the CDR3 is TGTGCCAGCAGCGTAGCAGGGTCAGCTAATCAGCAGTTCTTC.

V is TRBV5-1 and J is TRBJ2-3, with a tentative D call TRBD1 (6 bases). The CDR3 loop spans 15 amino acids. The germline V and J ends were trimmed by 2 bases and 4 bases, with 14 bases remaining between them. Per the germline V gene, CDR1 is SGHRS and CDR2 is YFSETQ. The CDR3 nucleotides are TGCGCCAGCAGCTTTCGGGCAGGGGCGGCAGATACGCAGTATTTT. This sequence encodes CASSFRAGAADTQYF.

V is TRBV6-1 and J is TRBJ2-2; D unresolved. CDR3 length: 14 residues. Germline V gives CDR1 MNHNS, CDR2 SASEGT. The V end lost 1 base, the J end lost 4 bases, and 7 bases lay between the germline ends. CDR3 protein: CASSEGQVTGELFF. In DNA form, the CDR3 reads TGTGCCAGCAGTGAAGGTCAGGTCACCGGGGAGCTGTTTTTT.

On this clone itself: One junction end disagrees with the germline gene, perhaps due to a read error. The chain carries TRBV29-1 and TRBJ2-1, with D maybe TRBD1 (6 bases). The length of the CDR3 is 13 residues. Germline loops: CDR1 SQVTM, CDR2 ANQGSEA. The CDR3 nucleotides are TGCAGCGTCGAAGGCCAACAGGGCAATGAGCAGTTCTTC. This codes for CSVEGQQGNEQFF.

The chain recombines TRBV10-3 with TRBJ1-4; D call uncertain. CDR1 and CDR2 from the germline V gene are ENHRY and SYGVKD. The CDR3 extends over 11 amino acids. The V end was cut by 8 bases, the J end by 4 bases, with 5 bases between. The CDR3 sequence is CAIGSNEKLFF. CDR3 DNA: TGTGCCATCGGGAGTAATGAAAAACTGTTTTTT.

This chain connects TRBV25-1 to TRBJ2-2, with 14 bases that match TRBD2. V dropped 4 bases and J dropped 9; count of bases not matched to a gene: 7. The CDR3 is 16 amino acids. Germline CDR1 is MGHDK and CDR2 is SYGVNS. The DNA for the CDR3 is TGTGCCAGCAGTGCCCGACTAGCGGGAGGGCCTCGGGAGCTGTTTTTT. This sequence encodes CASSARLAGGPRELFF.

The CDR3 sequence is CAISEWGGDGYTF. CDR3 coding DNA: TGTGCCATCAGTGAGTGGGGAGGGGACGGCTACACCTTC. V usage is TRBV10-3 and J usage is TRBJ1-2; possibly TRBD1 for D (5 bases). This CDR3 is built from 13 residues. V shed 1 base and J shed 8 bases, with 11 bases lying between them. Looked up from germline, CDR1 is ENHRY and CDR2 is SYGVKD.

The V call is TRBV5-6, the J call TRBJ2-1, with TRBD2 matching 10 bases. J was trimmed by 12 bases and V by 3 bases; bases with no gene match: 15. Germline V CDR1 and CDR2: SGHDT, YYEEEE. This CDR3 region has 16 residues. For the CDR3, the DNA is TGTGCCAGCAGCTCACTTGTAGCGGGAGGCCTAGGGGGGCAGTTCTTC. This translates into CASSSLVAGGLGGQFF.